The 30 T cell receptor beta chains below were found in one sample sequenced in a study of prognosis after radiotherapy for stage I lung cancer. Multiplex PCR in two rounds served to amplify TCR beta CDR3 from genomic DNA. The authors ran first-round PCR with primers specific to each TRBV and TRBJ gene. TCRdb used MiXCR to reprocess the multiplex PCR reads, holding one entry per CDR3 protein. The table records 13,000 to 15,000 distinct CDR3 sequences, roughly a third of them present only once. The source material was PBMCs, sampled before or after stereotactic body radiation therapy (not recorded which). These receptors all come from a donor of 50 years or more with non-small cell lung cancer.

This clonotype was seen a few times. A much larger clone lies one base from this, so it may be a read error. The chain joins TRBV6-5 to TRBJ1-4; no firm D call. CDR1 and CDR2 (germline): MNHEY, SVGAGI. V shed 0 bases and J shed 1 base, with 6 bases lying between them. This CDR3 spans 15 amino acids. The CDR3 DNA is TGTGCCAGCAGTTACTCTCCGGGAACTAATGAAAAACTGTTTTTT. This encodes CASSYSPGTNEKLFF.

About this clonotype itself: A junction boundary mismatches the germline segment, possibly from a read error. The rearrangement links TRBV19 to TRBJ1-2; no clear D. This CDR3 has 15 residues. CDR1 and CDR2 (germline): LNHDA, SQIVND (reference sequence). As DNA, the CDR3 is TGTGCAAGTAGTCCTTGGAGGACGGCCCTCTATGGCAACACCTTC. Protein product: CASSPWRTALYGNTF.

The sample holds many counts of this clonotype. The rearrangement links TRBV5-5 to TRBJ1-2; TRBD1 is a possible D gene (5 bases). V lost 3 bases, J lost 0 bases, and 15 bases lay in between. CDR3 length: 16 residues. Germline V gene lookup returns CDR1 SGHKS and CDR2 YYEKEE (reference sequence). The CDR3 is CASSSDGAGTNYGYTF. CDR3 nucleotides: TGTGCCAGCAGCTCCGATGGGGCTGGGACTAACTATGGCTACACCTTC.

This clonotype was found many times. The chain links TRBV28 to TRBJ2-4; weak D call: TRBD1 (6 bases). Germline CDR1 reads MDHEN; CDR2 reads SYDVKM. V lost 9 bases to trimming and J lost 1 base, with 10 bases between them. The CDR3 length is 13 residues. The chain's CDR3 is CASTGFAKNIQYF. CDR3 nucleotides: TGTGCCAGTACAGGGTTCGCCAAAAACATTCAGTACTTC. Using reference TRBV28 and TRBJ2-4 for the parts outside the CDR3, the full variable domain is DVKVTQSSRYLVKRTGEKVFLECVQDMDHENMFWYRQDPGLGLRLIYFSYDVKMKEKGDIPEGYSVSREKKERFSLILESASTNQTSMYLCASTGFAKNIQYFGAGTRLSVL.

This clonotype is medium-sized within its sample. The rearrangement links TRBV29-1 to TRBJ2-3, with D perhaps matching TRBD2 (6 bases). Trimming left V 4 bases short and J 0 bases short, with 11 bases between. Germline V CDR1 and CDR2: SQVTM, ANQGSEA. This CDR3 is 14 amino acids long. The CDR3 loop is CSVVDGTSTDTQYF. In nucleotides, the CDR3 is TGCAGCGTTGTGGACGGGACTAGCACAGATACGCAGTATTTT.

Notes on this clonotype: Given a much more abundant clone one base away, this may be a read error. The chain employs TRBV14 and TRBJ2-5, with 13 bases lining up with TRBD2. Germline V CDR1 and CDR2: SGHDN, FVKESK. This CDR3 spans 16 amino acids. DNA of the CDR3: TGTGCCAGCAGCCCCCGACTAGCGGGAGGTAGAGAGACCCTGTACTTC. It specifies CASSPRLAGGRETLYF.

This clonotype appeared once. The chain carries TRBV7-8 and TRBJ2-2; D not certain. Trimming took off 7 bases at V and 3 bases at J, with 12 bases between the two ends. CDR1 SGHVS and CDR2 FQNEAQ come from the germline V gene. This CDR3 comprises 14 residues. The CDR3: CASIQSGDTGELFF. The CDR3 DNA follows: TGTGCCAGCATCCAGAGTGGGGACACCGGGGAGCTGTTTTTT.

This clonotype was observed at least ten times. The chain links TRBV18 to TRBJ1-5; D is unclear. This CDR3 has 14 residues. The germline CDR1 and CDR2 sequences are KGHSH and LQKENI. Trimming removed 2 bases at V and 0 bases at J, with 5 bases between. The CDR3 bases are TGTGCCAGCTCACCAGGGGATAGCAATCAGCCCCAGCATTTT. This codes for CASSPGDSNQPQHF.

This chain joins TRBV20-1 and TRBJ2-7, with D possibly TRBD1 on 5 matching bases. Trimming pared 7 bases from V and 7 bases from J, leaving 23 bases between. The CDR3 runs 14 residues. Germline lookup yields CDR1 DFQATT and CDR2 SNEGSKA (reference sequence). DNA for the CDR3: TGCAGTGGGCTACCCAGGGATTGGTACAGGGAGCAGTACTTC. Translation gives CSGLPRDWYREQYF.

This clonotype was detected ten times or more. Here the CDR3 reads CATGGTNQPQHF. The DNA of the CDR3 is TGTGCCACGGGTGGAACGAATCAGCCCCAGCATTTT. This chain links TRBV7-2 with TRBJ1-5; D uncertain. Germline CDR1 and CDR2: SGHTA and FQGNSA. There are 12 residues in the CDR3. Trimming pared 10 bases from V and 4 bases from J, leaving 11 bases between.

This clonotype occurred many times. This chain connects TRBV20-1 to TRBJ2-5; 13 bases align to TRBD2. The V segment lost 2 bases and the J segment 0 bases; nucleotides outside the gene matches: 3. The CDR3 length is 16 residues. Germline CDR1 DFQATT, CDR2 SNEGSKA (reference sequence). The CDR3 DNA follows: TGCAGTGCTAGAAACGGACTAGCGGGGGACCAAGAGACCCAGTACTTC. This sequence encodes CSARNGLAGDQETQYF.

This clonotype is medium-sized. The rearrangement joins TRBV20-1 to TRBJ2-3, with 9 bases fitting TRBD2. The CDR3 runs to 15 residues. Germline CDR1 and CDR2: DFQATT and SNEGSKA (reference sequence). Trimming took 1 base from V and 8 from J; bases not matched to a gene: 10. In DNA form, the CDR3 reads TGCAGTGCTAGAGCTGGGCGGGAGGGCCCACCTACGCAGTATTTT. It translates to CSARAGREGPPTQYF.

The chain links TRBV6-1 to TRBJ1-2; D unresolved. Trimming pared 5 bases from V and 4 bases from J, leaving 14 bases between. Per the germline V gene, CDR1 is MNHNS and CDR2 is SASEGT. The CDR3 spans 14 residues. CDR3 sequence: CASSTPALVYGYTF. The CDR3 DNA sequence: TGTGCCAGCAGTACTCCCGCTCTGGTCTATGGCTACACCTTC.

This clonotype was observed many times. V and J are TRBV3-1 and TRBJ2-1; the match to TRBD2 covers 8 bases. V was clipped by 0 bases and J by 6 bases; unmatched bases: 7. The germline V gene has CDR1 LGHDT and CDR2 YNNKEL (reference sequence). The CDR3 contains 16 residues. The CDR3 DNA sequence: TGTGCCAGCAGCCAAGAGACAAGCGGGAGAGGCAATGAGCAGTTCTTC. Translated, it gives CASSQETSGRGNEQFF.

This clonotype has at least ten counts. V usage is TRBV20-1 and J usage is TRBJ1-1; 7 bases fit TRBD1. The V and J ends lost 3 bases and 12 bases, in that order; junction bases with no gene match: 13. Germline V gene sequence: CDR1 DFQATT, CDR2 SNEGSKA (reference sequence). This CDR3 is built from 13 residues. CDR3 loop: CSASNQGGFVTFF. The CDR3 DNA follows: TGCAGTGCTAGTAATCAGGGGGGTTTTGTAACTTTCTTT.

On this clonotype itself: A read error is likely here: a far larger clone is one base away. The chain couples TRBV6-2 or TRBV6-3 to TRBJ2-1; 13 nucleotides agree with TRBD2. The CDR3 length is 18 residues. Germline CDR1 MNHEY, CDR2 SVGEGT. Trimming took 5 bases from V and 8 from J; bases not matched to a gene: 15. The CDR3 is CASSTGTSGAGGVDEQFF. In DNA, the CDR3 is TGTGCCAGCAGTACCGGGACTAGCGGGGCCGGGGGGGTGGATGAGCAGTTCTTC.

This clonotype occurred many times. The rearrangement joins TRBV5-1 to TRBJ2-5; D is unresolved. V was shortened by 0 bases and J by 5 bases, with 5 bases between the two germline ends. Germline CDR1 and CDR2: SGHRS and YFSETQ. The CDR3 contains 12 residues. The CDR3 reads CASSLDWETQYF. CDR3 DNA sequence: TGCGCCAGCAGCTTGGATTGGGAGACCCAGTACTTC.

This clonotype was counted ten times or more. V and J are TRBV29-1 and TRBJ1-1; a possible D gene is TRBD1 (5 bases). The CDR3 extends over 14 amino acids. V dropped 0 bases and J dropped 7 bases, with 15 bases sitting between them. Germline-derived CDR1 and CDR2 are SQVTM and ANQGSEA. The CDR3 protein is CSVEDPLGGFEAFF. The CDR3 coding sequence is TGCAGCGTTGAAGATCCGTTGGGGGGGTTTGAAGCTTTCTTT.

This clonotype occurred many times. The CDR3 bases are TGCGCCAGCAGCGCTGCAACTGACAGCCTGGGAGAGACCCAGTACTTC. It is translated as CASSAATDSLGETQYF. The chain joins TRBV5-1 to TRBJ2-5; TRBD1 is a possible D gene (5 bases). V lost 4 bases and J lost 4, with 20 bases in between. Germline V gene lookup returns CDR1 SGHRS and CDR2 YFSETQ. The CDR3 contains 16 residues.

By frequency in the sample, this clonotype is medium-sized. The rearrangement uses TRBV20-1 and TRBJ1-2; 8 nucleotides line up with TRBD1. V lost 6 bases and J lost 4; bases outside the gene matches: 10. The germline CDR1 and CDR2 sequences are DFQATT and SNEGSKA (reference sequence). The CDR3 sequence is 14 residues long. Written as DNA, the CDR3 is TGCAGTGCCACGACCTCAACAGGGGGCTATGGCTACACCTTC. This encodes CSATTSTGGYGYTF.

The table lists this clonotype with many counts. The chain joins TRBV7-6 to TRBJ2-7; the match to TRBD1 covers 12 bases. Germline-derived CDR1 and CDR2 are SGHVS and FNYEAQ. Trimming cost V 10 bases and J 7 bases; bases outside gene matches: 11. This CDR3 comprises 14 residues. The CDR3 DNA follows: TGTGCCACAGCTCCGGGACAGGGGGCTCAAGAGCAGTACTTC. Amino acid sequence: CATAPGQGAQEQYF.

This clonotype was detected ten times or more. V gene TRBV14 combines with J gene TRBJ1-2, with TRBD1 matching over 7 bases. The junction had 13 bases not matched to a gene; V was cut back by 1 base and J by 8 bases. Germline V lookup: CDR1 SGHDN, CDR2 FVKESK. This CDR3 comprises 16 residues. The CDR3 coding sequence is TGTGCCAGCAGCCAAGGTCCTGGGTCAACAGGGGCGGGCTACACCTTC. Amino acid sequence: CASSQGPGSTGAGYTF.

Note on this clonotype: An end of the junction does not agree with germline; a read error may underlie this. This chain joins TRBV11-2 and TRBJ1-1, with no clear D. CDR1 and CDR2 from the germline V gene are SGHAT and FQNNGV. This CDR3 region has 14 residues. CDR3 bases: TGTGACAGCAGTTTTCTGGACCCAAACACTGAGGCTTTCTTT. Translating gives CDSSFLDPNTEAFF.

For the CDR3, the DNA is TGTGCCAGCACCAACGGAGATACGCAGTATTTT. Translated: CASTNGDTQYF. V and J are TRBV6-1 and TRBJ2-3; D unclear. The CDR3 totals 11 residues. Germline values: CDR1 MNHNS, CDR2 SASEGT. Between the trimmed V and J ends, which lost 7 bases and 5 bases, there was a span of 7 bases.

This clonotype was counted ten times or more. V usage is TRBV10-3 and J usage is TRBJ2-2, with D hard to call. Germline V gene sequence: CDR1 ENHRY, CDR2 SYGVKD. The CDR3 length is 14 residues. The CDR3, as DNA: TGTGCAGCGAGCCCAGCAGGGAACACCGGGGAGCTGTTTTTT. It specifies CAASPAGNTGELFF.

As for this clonotype: A read error may produce the germline difference seen at one junction end. This chain uses TRBV5-1 with TRBJ1-2; weak D call: TRBD1 (6 bases). This CDR3 is 15 amino acids long. Germline lookup yields CDR1 SGHRS and CDR2 YFSETQ. CDR3 protein: CASSLRQVARYDYTF. Here the CDR3 DNA reads TGCGCCAGCAGCTTGCGACAGGTGGCGAGGTATGACTACACCTTC.

This chain joins TRBV6-1 and TRBJ2-2; D call uncertain. The CDR3 is 14 amino acids. CDR1 and CDR2 (germline): MNHNS, SASEGT. The ends were cut back, 2 bases at V and 4 bases at J, with 8 bases in the middle. Here the CDR3 DNA reads TGTGCCAGCAGTGAAATTAGTCCCACCGGGGAGCTGTTTTTT. Translation: CASSEISPTGELFF.

To note about this clonotype: Sequence at one end of the junction differs from germline and may be a read error. The rearrangement joins TRBV28 to TRBJ1-2; the match to TRBD1 covers 7 bases. CDR3 size: 12 residues. The germline V gene has CDR1 MDHEN and CDR2 SYDVKM. CDR3 sequence (DNA): TGTTCCAGCAGCCTGACAGGGTATGGCTACGCCTTC. Encoded protein: CSSSLTGYGYAF.

On this clonotype: A far larger clone is a single base away, which makes a read error likely. The gene calls are TRBV6-2 or TRBV6-3 and TRBJ1-6; D not resolved. CDR1 is MNHEY and CDR2 is SVGEGT in the germline V gene. V was cut by 5 bases and J by 4 bases, with 12 bases left in between. CDR3 size: 15 residues. CDR3 sequence: CASSEEQGYNSPLHF. Written as DNA, the CDR3 is TGTGCCAGCAGTGAAGAGCAAGGGTATAATTCACCCCTCCACTTT.

Details on this clonotype: A far more abundant clone sits one base away, making this likely a read error. The chain carries TRBV6-2 or TRBV6-3 and TRBJ2-3; TRBD1 or TRBD2 may be the D gene (7 bases each). Per the germline V gene, CDR1 is MNHEY and CDR2 is SVGEGT. The length of the CDR3 is 16 residues. V dropped 8 bases and J dropped 0 bases, with 18 bases sitting between them. CDR3 bases: TGTGCCAGCGGCCGAAAAGCGGGACAGAGCACAGATACGCAGTATTTT. This sequence encodes CASGRKAGQSTDTQYF.